What follows are 4 T cell receptor beta chains derived from one specimen sequenced in a study of a mutant IDH1 vaccine in newly diagnosed glioma. No antigens are known for them. This table comes from immunoSEQ multiplex PCR, and its TCRdb copy is limited to in-frame clones, with some not included. The sample includes tens of thousands of clones, about 74% of them seen just once. Indicated time point: week 35, safety follow-up. The study gave 300 ug of mutant IDH1 20-mer peptide per vaccine dose, with topical imiquimod. The source material was PBMCs, sampled from a glioma patient whose treatment included an IDH1 peptide vaccine. The receptors here all came from a man between 45 and 60 years old with glioma.

The gene calls are TRBV7-8 and TRBJ1-1; D uncertain. Germline loops: CDR1 SGHVS, CDR2 FQNEAQ. The V end was cut by 2 bases, the J end by 3 bases, with 7 bases between. The CDR3 is 13 amino acids. CDR3 protein: CASSLKGDTEAFF. The CDR3 DNA sequence: TGTGCCAGCAGCTTAAAGGGAGACACTGAAGCTTTCTTT.

This clone has just a few counts. This chain connects TRBV5-1 to TRBJ1-1; TRBD1 is a possible D gene (5 bases). Trimming left V 4 bases short and J 1 base short, with 11 bases between. The CDR3 totals 14 residues. CDR1 is SGHRS and CDR2 is YFSETQ in the germline V gene. The CDR3 coding sequence is TGCGCCAGCAGCCCCGGGACGGGGAACACTGAAGCTTTCTTT. Translation gives CASSPGTGNTEAFF. The complete variable domain, with remaining parts taken from reference TRBV5-1 and TRBJ1-1, reads KAGVTQTPRYLIKTRGQQVTLSCSPISGHRSVSWYQQTPGQGLQFLFEYFSETQRNKGNFPGRFSGRQFSNSRSEMNVSTLELGDSALYLCASSPGTGNTEAFFGQGTRLTVV.

V gene TRBV7-9 combines with J gene TRBJ1-1; no clear D. This CDR3 has 15 amino acids. Trimming stripped 2 bases from V and 3 bases from J, with 13 bases between. CDR1 and CDR2 (germline): SEHNR, FQNEAQ (reference sequence). The DNA of the CDR3 is TGTGCCAGCAGCTTATCGGCCGGGGTTTACACTGAAGCTTTCTTT. It specifies CASSLSAGVYTEAFF.

The chain employs TRBV7-9 and TRBJ1-1; D is ambiguous. CDR3 length: 18 residues. The V and J ends lost 4 bases and 4 bases respectively, with 25 bases between them. Germline V gene data show CDR1 as SEHNR and CDR2 as FQNEAQ (reference sequence). The CDR3 DNA reads TGTGCCAGCAGCTCGAACCCGCGAAAGGCTAGGGAAGTCACTGAAGCTTTCTTT. This translates into CASSSNPRKAREVTEAFF.